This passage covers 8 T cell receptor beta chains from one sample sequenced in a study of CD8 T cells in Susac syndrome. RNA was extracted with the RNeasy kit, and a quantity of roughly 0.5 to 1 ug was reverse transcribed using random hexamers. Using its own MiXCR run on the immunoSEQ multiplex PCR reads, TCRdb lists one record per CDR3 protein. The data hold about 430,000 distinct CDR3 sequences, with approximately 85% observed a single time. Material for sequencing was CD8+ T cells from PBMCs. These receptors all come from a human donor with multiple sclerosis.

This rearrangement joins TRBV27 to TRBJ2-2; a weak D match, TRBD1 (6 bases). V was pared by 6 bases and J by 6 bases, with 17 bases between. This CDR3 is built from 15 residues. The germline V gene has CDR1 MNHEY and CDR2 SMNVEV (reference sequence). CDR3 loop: CASSANGQSPGELFF. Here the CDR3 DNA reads TGTGCCAGCAGCGCAAACGGACAGAGCCCCGGGGAGCTGTTTTTT.

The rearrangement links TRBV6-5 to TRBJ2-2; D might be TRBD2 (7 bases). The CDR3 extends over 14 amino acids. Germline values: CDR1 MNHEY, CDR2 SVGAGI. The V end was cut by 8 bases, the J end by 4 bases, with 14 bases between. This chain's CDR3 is CASLTGGVTGELFF. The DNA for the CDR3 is TGTGCCAGCCTAACGGGGGGCGTCACCGGGGAGCTGTTTTTT.

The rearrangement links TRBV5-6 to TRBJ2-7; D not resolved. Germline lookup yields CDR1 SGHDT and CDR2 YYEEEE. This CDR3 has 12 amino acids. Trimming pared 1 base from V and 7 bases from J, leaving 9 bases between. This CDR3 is CASSLSDEEQYF. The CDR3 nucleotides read TGTGCCAGCAGCTTGTCCGACGAAGAGCAGTACTTC.

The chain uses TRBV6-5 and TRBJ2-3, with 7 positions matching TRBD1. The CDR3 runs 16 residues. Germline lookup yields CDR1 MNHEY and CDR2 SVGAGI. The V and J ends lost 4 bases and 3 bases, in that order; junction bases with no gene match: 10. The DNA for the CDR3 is TGTGCCAGCAGTTCCATAGTCGGGACAGATACAGATACGCAGTATTTT. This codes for CASSSIVGTDTDTQYF.

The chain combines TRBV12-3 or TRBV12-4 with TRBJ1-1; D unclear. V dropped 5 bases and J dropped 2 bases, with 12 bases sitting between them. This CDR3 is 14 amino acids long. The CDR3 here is CASSVTGFNTEAFF. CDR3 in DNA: TGTGCCAGCAGTGTCACGGGATTCAACACTGAAGCTTTCTTT.

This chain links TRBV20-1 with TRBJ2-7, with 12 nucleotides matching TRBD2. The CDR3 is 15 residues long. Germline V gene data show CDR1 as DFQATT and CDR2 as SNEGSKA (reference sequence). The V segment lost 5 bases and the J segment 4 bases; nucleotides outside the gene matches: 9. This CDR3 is CSAPNSSGRVYEQYF. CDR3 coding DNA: TGCAGTGCTCCTAACTCTAGCGGGAGGGTTTACGAGCAGTACTTC.

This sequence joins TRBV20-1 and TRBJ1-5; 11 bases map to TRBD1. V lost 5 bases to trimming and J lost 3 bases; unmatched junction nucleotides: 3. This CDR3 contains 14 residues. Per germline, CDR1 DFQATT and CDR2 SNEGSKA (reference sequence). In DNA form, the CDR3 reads TGCAGTGCTGGACAGGGGGCGGACAATCAGCCCCAGCATTTT. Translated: CSAGQGADNQPQHF.

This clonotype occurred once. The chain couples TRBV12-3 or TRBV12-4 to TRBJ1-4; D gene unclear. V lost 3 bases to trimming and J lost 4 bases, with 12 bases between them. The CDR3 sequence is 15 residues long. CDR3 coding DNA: TGTGCCAGCAGTTTCTGGGGAAATCATAATGAAAAACTGTTTTTT. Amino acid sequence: CASSFWGNHNEKLFF.